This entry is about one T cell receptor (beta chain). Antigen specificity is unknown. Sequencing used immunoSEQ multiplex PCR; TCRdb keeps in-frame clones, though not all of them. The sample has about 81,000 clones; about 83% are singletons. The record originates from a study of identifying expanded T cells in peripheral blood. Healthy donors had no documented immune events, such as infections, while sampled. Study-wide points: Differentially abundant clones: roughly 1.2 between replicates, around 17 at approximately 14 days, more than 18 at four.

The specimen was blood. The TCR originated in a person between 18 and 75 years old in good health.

As DNA, the CDR3 is TGTGCCAGCAGCACGTTGACAGAACCCTACGAGACCCAGTACTTC. It is translated as CASSTLTEPYETQYF. V usage is TRBV5-4 and J usage is TRBJ2-5; D might be TRBD1 (5 bases). The germline V gene encodes CDR1 SGHNT and CDR2 YYREEE (reference sequence). V was cut by 4 bases and J by 5 bases, with 18 bases left in between. The CDR3 covers 15 residues.